This T cell receptor (beta chain) was retrieved from a study of cytomegalovirus exposure and HLA in healthy donors. Study at large: For the approximately 400 genotyped donors, about 81% fell within the Caucasian-associated ancestry cluster.

In the PCR, 60 Vbeta and 13 Jbeta primers were used. The method was immunoSEQ multiplex PCR; TCRdb's version includes in-frame clones alone and lacks a portion of them. The sample has under 150,000 clones, under 75% seen once. As regards this clone: Its cognate antigen is unknown.

Regarding the study as a whole: Later work associated over 15,000 TCR beta sequences with HLA alleles at 0.05 false discovery rate. Later on, analysis showed that most CMV-associated TCR beta chains appeared to be HLA-restricted. What a later analysis reportedly showed was that an Asian-associated ancestry cluster had fewer N-insertions than the approximately 700-donor mean.

Germline CDR1 and CDR2: SGHRS and YFSETQ. The CDR3 extends over 13 amino acids. Trimming left V 1 base short and J 8 bases short, with 9 bases between. This chain uses TRBV5-1 with TRBJ2-2; D gene uncertain. This clonotype was obtained from a woman aged 40 to 50 in good health and CMV-seronegative. The sequencing input was PBMCs. The CDR3 spells CASSLRPTGELFF. The DNA for the CDR3 is TGCGCCAGCAGCTTGAGGCCGACAGGGGAGCTGTTTTTT.